This TCR beta chain was recovered during a study of shared clonotypes between healthy human individuals. Study-wide results and caveats: Rarefaction demonstrated incomplete sorted-subset sequencing despite large depth. There were few donors, and this limited the genetic and exposure-history diversity represented. Sampling used blood alone; tissue repertoires probably differ.

The assay was run at deep level. The method was immunoSEQ multiplex PCR; TCRdb's version includes in-frame clones alone and lacks a portion of them. This sample yields about a million clones, of which about 72% are seen a single time; about 0.89% belongs to the top ten. Germline assignment: CDR1 GTSNPN and CDR2 SVGIG (reference sequence). This CDR3 comprises 12 residues. On this clone: The target antigen is unknown.

The sample consisted of memory CD4+ T cells from PBMCs. The subset was: CD45RA-negative fraction. The V gene is TRBV30, the J gene TRBJ1-3; weak D call: TRBD1 (5 bases). The receptor was derived from a man aged 18 to 29 in good health. Some clones in this sample may be carry-over from other donors' samples. As DNA, the CDR3 is TGTGCTACCCAGGGTTCTGGAAACACCATATATTTT. Its protein is CATQGSGNTIYF.